One sample yielded the 12 T cell receptor beta chains listed below, sequenced in a study of blood T cell repertoires in COVID-19. The table came from immunoSEQ multiplex PCR; TCRdb's copy has only in-frame clones and leaves some out. The sample carries 45,000 or so clones, roughly nine tenths recorded once. The sequencing input was peripheral blood. These TCRs come from a man in his 70s with active COVID-19.

This clone has just one count. V is TRBV7-2 and J is TRBJ1-6, with D tentatively TRBD1 (5 bases). Germline V gives CDR1 SGHTA, CDR2 FQGNSA. The germline V and J ends were trimmed by 3 bases and 4 bases, with 13 bases remaining between them. This CDR3 comprises 16 residues. CDR3 sequence: CASSLGGAGYNSPLHF. In DNA form, the CDR3 reads TGTGCCAGCAGCTTGGGCGGGGCTGGGTATAATTCACCCCTCCACTTT.

Only one count was recorded for this clone. The chain's CDR3 is CASGLGTSGAGEQFF. The CDR3 DNA follows: TGTGCTAGTGGTTTGGGGACTAGCGGGGCTGGGGAGCAGTTCTTC. The rearrangement uses TRBV12-5 and TRBJ2-1, with TRBD2 matching over 12 bases. Germline values: CDR1 LGHNT, CDR2 FRNRAP. The trim removed 1 base at V and 10 bases at J, leaving 5 bases unmatched. The CDR3 is 15 amino acids. The complete variable domain, with remaining parts taken from reference TRBV12-5 and TRBJ2-1, reads DARVTQTPRHKVTEMGQEVTMRCQPILGHNTVFWYRQTMMQGLELLAYFRNRAPLDDSGMPKDRFSAEMPDATLATLKIQPSEPRDSAVYFCASGLGTSGAGEQFFGPGTRLTVL.

The gene calls are TRBV7-2 and TRBJ2-3, with 12 bases identical to TRBD2. The CDR3 totals 16 residues. V lost 5 bases and J lost 6; bases outside the gene matches: 9. In germline, CDR1 is SGHTA, CDR2 FQGNSA. The CDR3 DNA is TGTGCCAGCAGCAGAGCTAGCGGGGGGGCCGGTGATACGCAGTATTTT. Its protein product is CASSRASGGAGDTQYF.

This clone occurred once. The chain links TRBV6-2 or TRBV6-3 to TRBJ2-7; the D call may be TRBD1 or TRBD2 (5 bases each). V was clipped by 6 bases and J by 12 bases, with 18 bases between them. The CDR3 is 12 residues long. CDR1 and CDR2 from the germline V gene are MNHEY and SVGEGT. This CDR3 is CASSPGRTSLYF. The CDR3 DNA reads as TGTGCCAGCAGCCCGGGAAGGACAAGCCTGTACTTC.

The chain has TRBV7-9 and TRBJ2-1; D not resolved. Deletions cut 1 base from V and 6 bases from J, with 10 bases between. The CDR3 sequence is 14 residues long. Germline values: CDR1 SEHNR, CDR2 FQNEAQ (reference sequence). CDR3 bases: TGTGCCAGCAGCTTAGTCAAACTTGTCAATGAGCAGTTCTTC. It is translated as CASSLVKLVNEQFF.

The rearrangement links TRBV27 to TRBJ2-7, with D possibly TRBD2 on 5 matching bases. V dropped 6 bases and J dropped 0 bases, with 12 bases sitting between them. Germline loops: CDR1 MNHEY, CDR2 SMNVEV (reference sequence). The CDR3 spans 14 residues. This CDR3 is CASRPLEGSYEQYF. The CDR3 DNA reads as TGTGCCAGCAGGCCGTTAGAGGGCTCCTACGAGCAGTACTTC.

The rearrangement links TRBV18 to TRBJ2-4; 9 positions match TRBD1. This CDR3 is built from 19 residues. The trim removed 4 bases at V and 0 bases at J, leaving 13 bases unmatched. Germline lookup yields CDR1 KGHSH and CDR2 LQKENI. DNA of the CDR3: TGTGCCAGCTCACATCTACCCTCCCCGGGACAGGGAGCCAAAAACATTCAGTACTTC. Translation: CASSHLPSPGQGAKNIQYF.

This chain uses TRBV6-5 with TRBJ1-6; 7 bases line up with TRBD1. CDR1 MNHEY and CDR2 SVGAGI come from the germline V gene. The CDR3 consists of 13 residues. Trimming at V came to 10 bases and at J to 9 bases, leaving 9 bases not matched to a gene. The CDR3 bases are TGTGCCACCAAAACAGGGGATTCTTCACCCCTCCACTTT. Translated: CATKTGDSSPLHF.

This chain joins TRBV18 and TRBJ2-1; possible D gene TRBD1, 6 bases. Trimming took off 3 bases at V and 5 bases at J, with 8 bases between the two ends. The CDR3 runs 13 residues. The V gene's germline CDR1 is KGHSH and CDR2 LQKENI. In nucleotides, the CDR3 is TGTGCCAGCTCACCGGGACAAGACAATGAGCAGTTCTTC. This gives the protein CASSPGQDNEQFF.

In its sample, this clone was seen a few times. The CDR3 region is CASSLGTGSGYTF. The CDR3 DNA reads as TGTGCCAGCAGCCTTGGGACAGGGTCTGGCTACACCTTC. The V gene is TRBV7-9, the J gene TRBJ1-2, with 9 bases lining up with TRBD1. Germline assignment: CDR1 SEHNR and CDR2 FQNEAQ (reference sequence). The length of the CDR3 is 13 residues. V lost 5 bases to trimming and J lost 7 bases; unmatched junction nucleotides: 5.

This rearrangement joins TRBV19 to TRBJ2-7; 8 bases match TRBD1. The CDR3 extends over 14 amino acids. The V gene's germline CDR1 is LNHDA and CDR2 SQIVND (reference sequence). V trimming: 3 bases; J trimming: 0 bases; junction bases outside the gene matches: 1. The CDR3 DNA reads as TGTGCCAGTAGTATTACAGGGGGCTCCTACGAGCAGTACTTC. Amino acids: CASSITGGSYEQYF.

The chain recombines TRBV10-2 with TRBJ2-6; TRBD1 might be the D (6 bases). V shed 5 bases and J shed 0 bases, with 20 bases lying between them. The germline V gene encodes CDR1 WSHSY and CDR2 SAAADI. CDR3 size: 19 residues. The CDR3 DNA is TGCGCCAGCAGTAGGGGACACCCTACCGAACTCTCTGGGGCCAACGTCCTGACTTTC. Its protein product is CASSRGHPTELSGANVLTF.